This TCR beta chain was observed in a study of blood T cell repertoires in COVID-19. Across the study: Sites across the United States, Italy and Spain contributed samples from acute and convalescent COVID-19. T cells, B-cell-depleted T cells, or PBMCs provided the cDNA or gDNA that served as material.

Per the original methods: Reference gene primer amplification gave estimated nucleated cell counts. Using immunoSEQ multiplex PCR, the repertoire was profiled, and TCRdb retains in-frame clones only, with some absent. Clonal size and the V and J genes are those of that table, whereas D and trimming came from the DNA. The sample lists about 50,000 clones; around nine tenths were seen once. This clone was counted only a few times. Germline CDR1 reads SGHRS; CDR2 reads YFSETQ. Trimming pared 0 bases from V and 0 bases from J, leaving 13 bases between. CDR3 length equals 17 residues. The TCR sequence derives from a man aged 60-69 years with active or convalescent COVID-19. V gene TRBV5-1 combines with J gene TRBJ1-3; D is unclear. The sequenced material came from peripheral blood. The DNA of the CDR3 is TGCGCCAGCAGCTTGGCGTACGGAGGGAGCTCTGGAAACACCATATATTTT. Translating it yields CASSLAYGGSSGNTIYF.